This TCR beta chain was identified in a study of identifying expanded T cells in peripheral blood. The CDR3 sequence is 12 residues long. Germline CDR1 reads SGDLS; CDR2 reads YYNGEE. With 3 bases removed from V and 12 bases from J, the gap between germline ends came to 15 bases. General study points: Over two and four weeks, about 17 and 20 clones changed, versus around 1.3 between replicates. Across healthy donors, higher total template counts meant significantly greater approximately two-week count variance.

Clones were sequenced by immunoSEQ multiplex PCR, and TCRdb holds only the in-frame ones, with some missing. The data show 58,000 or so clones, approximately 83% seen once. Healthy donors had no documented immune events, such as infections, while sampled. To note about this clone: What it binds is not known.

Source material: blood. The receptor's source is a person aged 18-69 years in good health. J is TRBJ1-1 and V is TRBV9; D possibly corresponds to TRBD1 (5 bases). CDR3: CASSENGGPTFF. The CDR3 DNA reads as TGTGCCAGCAGCGAAAATGGGGGTCCGACTTTCTTT.